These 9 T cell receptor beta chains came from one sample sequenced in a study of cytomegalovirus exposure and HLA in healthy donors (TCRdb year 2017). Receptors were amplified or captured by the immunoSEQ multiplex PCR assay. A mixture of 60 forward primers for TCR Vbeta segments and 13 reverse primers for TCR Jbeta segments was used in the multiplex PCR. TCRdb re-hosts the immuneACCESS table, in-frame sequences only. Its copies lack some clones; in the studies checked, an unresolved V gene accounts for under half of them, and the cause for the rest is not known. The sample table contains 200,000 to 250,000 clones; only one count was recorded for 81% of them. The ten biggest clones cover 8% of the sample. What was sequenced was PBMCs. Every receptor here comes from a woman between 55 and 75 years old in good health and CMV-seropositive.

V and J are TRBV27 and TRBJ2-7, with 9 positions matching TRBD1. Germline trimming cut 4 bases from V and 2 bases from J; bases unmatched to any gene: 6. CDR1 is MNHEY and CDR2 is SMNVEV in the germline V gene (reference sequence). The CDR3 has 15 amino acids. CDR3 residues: CASSYGQGTTYEQYF. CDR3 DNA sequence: TGTGCCAGCAGTTACGGACAGGGGACCACCTACGAGCAGTACTTC.

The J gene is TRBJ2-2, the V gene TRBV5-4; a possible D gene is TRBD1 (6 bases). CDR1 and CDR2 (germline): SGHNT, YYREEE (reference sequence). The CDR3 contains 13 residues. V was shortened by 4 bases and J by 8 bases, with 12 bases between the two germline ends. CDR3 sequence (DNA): TGTGCCAGCAGCCGGGACATCGGAGGGGAGCTGTTTTTT. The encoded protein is CASSRDIGGELFF.

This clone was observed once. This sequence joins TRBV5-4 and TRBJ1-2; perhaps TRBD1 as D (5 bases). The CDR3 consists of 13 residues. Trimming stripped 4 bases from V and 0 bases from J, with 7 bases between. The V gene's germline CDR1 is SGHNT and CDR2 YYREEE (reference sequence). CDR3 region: CASSRQTNYGYTF. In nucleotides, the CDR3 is TGTGCCAGCAGCAGACAGACTAACTATGGCTACACCTTC.

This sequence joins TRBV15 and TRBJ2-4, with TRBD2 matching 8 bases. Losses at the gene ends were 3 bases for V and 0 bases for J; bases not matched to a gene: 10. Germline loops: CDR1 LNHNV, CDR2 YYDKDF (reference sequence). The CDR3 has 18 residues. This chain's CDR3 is CATSRDAGGSIAKNIQYF. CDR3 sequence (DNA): TGTGCCACCAGCAGGGACGCGGGGGGCAGCATAGCCAAAAACATTCAGTACTTC.

Here the CDR3 reads CASSHRKGQASYEQYF. The CDR3 region has the DNA TGTGCCAGCAGCCATCGTAAGGGACAGGCCTCCTACGAGCAGTACTTC. The chain recombines TRBV9 with TRBJ2-7; 8 bases match TRBD1. This CDR3 spans 16 amino acids. The V gene end was trimmed by 4 bases and the J gene end by 0 bases; junction bases not matched to a gene: 9. Germline-derived CDR1 and CDR2 are SGDLS and YYNGEE.

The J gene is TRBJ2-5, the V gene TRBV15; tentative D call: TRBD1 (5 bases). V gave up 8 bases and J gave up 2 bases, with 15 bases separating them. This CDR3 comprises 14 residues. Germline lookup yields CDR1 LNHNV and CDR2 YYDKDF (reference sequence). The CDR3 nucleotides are TGTGCCACCTCTGTAGGGGTTCTACAAGAGACCCAGTACTTC. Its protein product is CATSVGVLQETQYF.

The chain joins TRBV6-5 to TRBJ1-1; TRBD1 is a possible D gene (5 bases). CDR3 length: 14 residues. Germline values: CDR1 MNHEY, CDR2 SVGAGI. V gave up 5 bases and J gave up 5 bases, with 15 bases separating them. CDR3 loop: CASSLDSPGTEAFF. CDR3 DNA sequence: TGTGCCAGCAGTCTCGACAGCCCAGGGACTGAAGCTTTCTTT.

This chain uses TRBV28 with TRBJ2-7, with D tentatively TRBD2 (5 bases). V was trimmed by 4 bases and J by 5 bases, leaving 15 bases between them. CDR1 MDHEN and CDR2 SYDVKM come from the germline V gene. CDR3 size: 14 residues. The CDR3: CASSSLRGSDEQYF. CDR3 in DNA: TGTGCCAGCAGTTCCTTACGGGGAAGCGACGAGCAGTACTTC.

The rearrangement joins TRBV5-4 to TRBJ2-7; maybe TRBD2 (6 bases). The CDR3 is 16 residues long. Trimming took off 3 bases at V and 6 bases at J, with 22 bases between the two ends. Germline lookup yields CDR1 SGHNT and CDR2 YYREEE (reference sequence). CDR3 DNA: TGTGCCAGCAGCTCAACGGGGGTTGGACCCATGGGCGAGCAGTACTTC. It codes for CASSSTGVGPMGEQYF.